This T cell receptor beta chain was recorded in a study of chemoradiotherapy in HPV16-positive cancers. The CDR3 runs 14 residues. Per the germline V gene, CDR1 is MNHEY and CDR2 is SMNVEV (reference sequence). Trimming stripped 0 bases from V and 6 bases from J, with 12 bases between. For this clone: The antigen is undetermined.

Study-wide results and caveats: Non-HPV-specific T cells did not expand in tumors during treatment, whereas candidate HPV-specific clones and E7-related motifs did. For HPV16-positive patients, expanding HPV-responsive T cells associated with longer recurrence-free survival.

Clones were read by immunoSEQ multiplex PCR, and TCRdb kept only the in-frame ones, dropping some. The sample lists some 11,000 clones, 72% occurring once. The TCR was taken from a human donor with HPV-associated anogenital cancer. The sample was gathered from a patient who underwent chemoradiotherapy. The gene calls are TRBV27 and TRBJ2-7; tentatively, D is TRBD2 (5 bases). The CDR3 loop is CASSLSMLAREQYF. CDR3 bases: TGTGCCAGCAGTTTATCGATGCTAGCCCGCGAGCAGTACTTC.